These 18 T cell receptor beta chains were all obtained from the same sample, sequenced in a study of cytomegalovirus exposure and HLA in healthy donors (dated by TCRdb to about 2017). The library relied on the immunoSEQ multiplex PCR assay. For the multiplex PCR, a mixture combining 60 forward primers for TCR Vbeta segments and 13 reverse primers for TCR Jbeta segments was used. The source is immuneACCESS, and TCRdb retained only in-frame sequences with V and J called. Part of the clones is not carried over; for the studies checked, unresolved V genes explain less than half of this, and the remainder is unexplained. This sample's records show 50,000 or so clones. Approximately 9% of the sample belongs to the ten largest clones. The material sequenced was PBMCs. These receptors all stem from a man aged 50 to 60 in good health and CMV-seropositive.

The chain carries TRBV15 and TRBJ2-1, with D perhaps matching TRBD1 (7 bases). Germline V gene data show CDR1 as LNHNV and CDR2 as YYDKDF (reference sequence). CDR3 length equals 15 residues. Between the trimmed V and J ends, which lost 1 base and 5 bases, there was a span of 12 bases. Written as DNA, the CDR3 is TGTGCCACCAGCAGAGGCGGGACAGCAAACAATGAGCAGTTCTTC. Protein product: CATSRGGTANNEQFF.

The gene calls are TRBV15 and TRBJ1-2; weak D call: TRBD1 (6 bases). This CDR3 is built from 14 residues. Germline V gene data show CDR1 as LNHNV and CDR2 as YYDKDF (reference sequence). Trimming stripped 5 bases from V and 6 bases from J, with 16 bases between. CDR3 sequence reads: CATSDGGRNDGYTF. DNA of the CDR3: TGTGCCACCAGCGACGGGGGGCGGAATGATGGCTACACCTTC. The variable domain in full, with the rest retrieved from reference TRBV15 and TRBJ1-2, is DAMVIQNPRYQVTQFGKPVTLSCSQTLNHNVMYWYQQKSSQAPKLLFHYYDKDFNNEADTPDNFQSRRPNTSFCFLDIRSPGLGDTAMYLCATSDGGRNDGYTFGSGTRLTVV.

V gene TRBV18 combines with J gene TRBJ2-7, with 9 positions matching TRBD1. The CDR3 is made up of 17 amino acids. Germline V gives CDR1 KGHSH, CDR2 LQKENI. The V segment lost 3 bases and the J segment 2 bases; nucleotides outside the gene matches: 11. CDR3 loop: CASSPDIPGQGTYEQYF. For the CDR3, the DNA is TGTGCCAGCTCACCCGATATTCCGGGACAGGGCACCTACGAGCAGTACTTC.

This chain links TRBV27 with TRBJ2-7, with D perhaps matching TRBD2 (6 bases). The V end was cut by 5 bases, the J end by 12 bases, with 17 bases between. CDR3 length: 12 amino acids. CDR1 and CDR2 (germline): MNHEY, SMNVEV (reference sequence). The CDR3 is CASSNPPGVLYF. DNA for the CDR3: TGTGCCAGCAGTAACCCGCCGGGGGTACTGTACTTC.

The chain links TRBV28 to TRBJ2-7; a possible D gene is TRBD1 (6 bases). The CDR3 consists of 14 residues. Germline CDR1 reads MDHEN; CDR2 reads SYDVKM. Trimming stripped 5 bases from V and 10 bases from J, with 21 bases between. CDR3 sequence: CASSETRPRGGQYF. The CDR3, as DNA: TGTGCCAGCAGTGAGACACGCCCCAGGGGCGGACAGTACTTC. Full variable domain (remainder filled in from reference TRBV28 and TRBJ2-7): DVKVTQSSRYLVKRTGEKVFLECVQDMDHENMFWYRQDPGLGLRLIYFSYDVKMKEKGDIPEGYSVSREKKERFSLILESASTNQTSMYLCASSETRPRGGQYFGPGTRLTVT.

This sequence joins TRBV5-1 and TRBJ1-3, with D perhaps matching TRBD1 (5 bases). The CDR3 totals 16 residues. Looked up from germline, CDR1 is SGHRS and CDR2 is YFSETQ. V lost 0 bases and J 2 bases, leaving 12 bases between the germline ends. CDR3 loop: CASSLDQGRTGNTIYF. CDR3 coding DNA: TGCGCCAGCAGCTTGGATCAGGGTAGGACTGGAAACACCATATATTTT. Combining the CDR3 with reference TRBV5-1 and TRBJ1-3 gives the whole variable domain KAGVTQTPRYLIKTRGQQVTLSCSPISGHRSVSWYQQTPGQGLQFLFEYFSETQRNKGNFPGRFSGRQFSNSRSEMNVSTLELGDSALYLCASSLDQGRTGNTIYFGEGSWLTVV.

The chain has TRBV5-6 and TRBJ2-7; TRBD1 matches 10 bases. Germline-derived CDR1 and CDR2 are SGHDT and YYEEEE. J was trimmed by 4 bases and V by 4 bases; bases with no gene match: 5. The CDR3 sequence is 14 residues long. The CDR3 coding sequence is TGTGCCAGCAGCCGCGACAGGGGGCGATACGAGCAGTACTTC. Protein product: CASSRDRGRYEQYF.

V is TRBV4-2 and J is TRBJ1-3; 11 nucleotides agree with TRBD1. This CDR3 spans 17 amino acids. Trimming cost V 4 bases and J 1 base; bases outside gene matches: 6. The germline V gene has CDR1 LGHNA and CDR2 YNFKEQ. Written as DNA, the CDR3 is TGTGCCAGCAGCCGCGGAGGACAGGGGGCTTCTGGAAACACCATATATTTT. Amino acid sequence: CASSRGGQGASGNTIYF.

The CDR3: CASSLAGVGAFF. The CDR3, as DNA: TGTGCCAGCAGCCTAGCAGGGGTTGGGGCTTTCTTT. This sequence joins TRBV4-2 and TRBJ1-1, with a tentative D call TRBD1 (6 bases). The V end was cut by 4 bases, the J end by 11 bases, with 14 bases between. Germline assignment: CDR1 LGHNA and CDR2 YNFKEQ. The CDR3 totals 12 residues.

This chain joins TRBV4-1 and TRBJ2-1; D is undetermined. This CDR3 has 14 residues. V was cut by 3 bases and J by 4 bases, with 10 bases left in between. The germline gives CDR1 MGHRA, CDR2 YSYEKL. The CDR3 here is CASSHRSEYNEQFF. As DNA, the CDR3 is TGCGCCAGCAGCCATCGCAGCGAGTACAATGAGCAGTTCTTC.

The chain has TRBV7-4 and TRBJ1-6; 7 bases line up with TRBD1. Trimming cost V 6 bases and J 0 bases; bases outside gene matches: 17. The CDR3 sequence is 20 residues long. CDR1 is SGHVT, CDR2 SQSDAQ, per germline. CDR3 nucleotide sequence: TGTGCCAGCAGGCCCACAGGGACAGAACCACTTAGCTCCTATAATTCACCCCTCCACTTT. It codes for CASRPTGTEPLSSYNSPLHF.

This rearrangement joins TRBV7-8 to TRBJ1-1; maybe TRBD1 (5 bases). V lost 4 bases and J 6 bases, leaving 12 bases between the germline ends. Germline-derived CDR1 and CDR2 are SGHVS and FQNEAQ. The CDR3 has 13 amino acids. CDR3 loop: CASSSRRTSEAFF. In DNA form, the CDR3 reads TGTGCCAGCAGCTCCCGCAGGACATCTGAAGCTTTCTTT. Combining the CDR3 with reference TRBV7-8 and TRBJ1-1 gives the whole variable domain GAGVSQSPRYKVAKRGQDVALRCDPISGHVSLFWYQQALGQGPEFLTYFQNEAQLDKSGLPSDRFFAERPEGSVSTLKIQRTQQEDSAVYLCASSSRRTSEAFFGQGTRLTVV.

This chain joins TRBV7-9 and TRBJ2-1; 12 nucleotides line up with TRBD2. This CDR3 region has 17 residues. Germline V lookup: CDR1 SEHNR, CDR2 FQNEAQ (reference sequence). The J segment lost 3 bases and the V segment lost 4 bases, leaving 7 bases of the junction unmatched. The CDR3 protein is CASSSRLAGVGYNEQFF. CDR3 sequence (DNA): TGTGCCAGCAGCTCCAGACTAGCGGGAGTCGGCTACAATGAGCAGTTCTTC.

The V gene is TRBV9, the J gene TRBJ2-7; TRBD2 might be the D (6 bases). The CDR3 runs to 13 residues. The V gene lost 3 bases and the J gene lost 1 base, with 8 bases spanning the gap. Germline V gives CDR1 SGDLS, CDR2 YYNGEE. Here the CDR3 reads CASSAGGSYEQYF. CDR3 nucleotide sequence: TGTGCCAGCAGCGCTGGAGGGTCCTACGAGCAGTACTTC.

CDR3 loop: CASSYSPEDTDTQYF. DNA for the CDR3: TGTGCCAGCAGTTACTCGCCAGAAGACACAGATACGCAGTATTTT. This sequence joins TRBV6-5 and TRBJ2-3, with D unresolved. The length of the CDR3 is 15 residues. Germline lookup yields CDR1 MNHEY and CDR2 SVGAGI. Trimming took 0 bases from V and 2 from J, leaving 9 bases between them.

V and J are TRBV4-3 and TRBJ2-6; perhaps TRBD2 as D (6 bases). Germline values: CDR1 LGHNA, CDR2 YSLEER. Trimming pared 2 bases from V and 9 bases from J, leaving 17 bases between. The CDR3 length is 16 residues. CDR3 nucleotides: TGCGCCAGCAGCCAATTCGTGGGAGGAGGGATCAACGTCCTGACTTTC. This gives the protein CASSQFVGGGINVLTF.

The CDR3 spells CASRRGQTSSGNTIYF. DNA for the CDR3: TGTGCCAGTAGGCGGGGACAGACGAGCTCTGGAAACACCATATATTTT. The gene calls are TRBV19 and TRBJ1-3; 7 bases align to TRBD1. The germline CDR1 and CDR2 sequences are LNHDA and SQIVND (reference sequence). V lost 6 bases and J lost 0; bases outside the gene matches: 8. This CDR3 region has 16 residues.

This chain links TRBV6-1 with TRBJ2-5; 10 bases line up with TRBD1. Looked up from germline, CDR1 is MNHNS and CDR2 is SASEGT. This CDR3 contains 15 residues. V lost 4 bases to trimming and J lost 1 base; unmatched junction nucleotides: 3. CDR3 in DNA: TGTGCCAGCAGTGGGGACAGGGGCCCCCAAGAGACCCAGTACTTC. Residues: CASSGDRGPQETQYF.